The 10 T cell receptor beta chains listed next were all sequenced from one sample in a study of T cell responses to AZD1222 COVID-19 vaccine. Generated by immunoSEQ multiplex PCR, the TCRdb table keeps only in-frame clones and is missing some. The data contain over 75,000 clones, around 85% of them seen just once; the ten biggest clones take up more than 3%. This material consisted of peripheral blood, taken 28 days after the second AZD1222 dose. The receptors come from an adult who received the AZD1222 COVID-19 vaccine.

The chain is built from TRBV5-1 and TRBJ1-4; unclear D gene. Trimming shortened V by 6 bases and J by 3 bases, and 9 bases separated the two germline ends. CDR1 is SGHRS, CDR2 YFSETQ, per germline. The CDR3 is 13 residues long. CDR3 loop: CASTGQSNEKLFF. CDR3 coding DNA: TGCGCCAGCACGGGCCAGTCTAATGAAAAACTGTTTTTT.

The J gene is TRBJ2-3, the V gene TRBV6-1; D is ambiguous. CDR1 and CDR2 (germline): MNHNS, SASEGT. This CDR3 is built from 13 residues. With 1 base removed from V and 2 bases from J, the gap between germline ends came to 4 bases. CDR3 amino acids: CASSEVPTDTQYF. The CDR3 DNA is TGTGCCAGCAGTGAAGTCCCCACAGATACGCAGTATTTT.

The chain is built from TRBV14 and TRBJ1-1; D remains unclear. Trimming took off 2 bases at V and 0 bases at J, with 7 bases between the two ends. In germline, CDR1 is SGHDN, CDR2 FVKESK. This CDR3 comprises 14 residues. The CDR3 nucleotides read TGTGCCAGCAGCCAACTAGGACTGAACACTGAAGCTTTCTTT. It yields the protein CASSQLGLNTEAFF.

The chain has TRBV7-8 and TRBJ1-2; D uncertain. The CDR3 runs to 13 residues. Trimming cost V 4 bases and J 3 bases, with 9 bases left between them. CDR1 and CDR2 from the germline V gene are SGHVS and FQNEAQ. CDR3 loop: CASSSRTYYGYTF. The DNA for the CDR3 is TGTGCCAGCAGCTCCCGGACTTACTATGGCTACACCTTC.

CDR3 DNA: TGTGCCTGGATGGACAGGGGTAGGAACACCATATATTTT. Protein sequence: CAWMDRGRNTIYF. This chain connects TRBV30 to TRBJ1-3; TRBD1 matches at 9 bases. V was pared by 4 bases and J by 7 bases, with 5 bases of the junction left unmatched. This CDR3 contains 13 residues. Germline V gene lookup returns CDR1 GTSNPN and CDR2 SVGIG (reference sequence).

The rearrangement links TRBV27 to TRBJ1-1; TRBD1 matches at 7 bases. The V gene's germline CDR1 is MNHEY and CDR2 SMNVEV (reference sequence). The J segment lost 1 base and the V segment lost 4 bases, leaving 9 bases of the junction unmatched. The CDR3 is 16 residues long. The CDR3 is CASSSTPGQSNTEAFF. The DNA of the CDR3 is TGTGCCAGCAGTTCGACCCCGGGACAGTCGAACACTGAAGCTTTCTTT.

The chain is built from TRBV29-1 and TRBJ2-3, with D unresolved. Trimming pared 2 bases from V and 4 bases from J, leaving 10 bases between. The germline CDR1 and CDR2 sequences are SQVTM and ANQGSEA. The CDR3 length is 13 residues. CDR3 residues: CSVEWAASDTQYF. In DNA, the CDR3 is TGCAGCGTTGAATGGGCAGCATCAGATACGCAGTATTTT.

The chain carries TRBV5-1 and TRBJ2-5; 11 bases fit TRBD2. CDR1 is SGHRS, CDR2 YFSETQ, per germline. V gave up 0 bases and J gave up 5 bases; unmatched junction bases: 9. The CDR3 contains 17 residues. The CDR3 sequence is CASSLALAGGFAETQYF. CDR3 nucleotide sequence: TGCGCCAGCAGCTTGGCGTTAGCGGGGGGGTTCGCTGAGACCCAGTACTTC.

The chain combines TRBV19 with TRBJ2-1; 9 bases map to TRBD1. The germline V gene has CDR1 LNHDA and CDR2 SQIVND (reference sequence). This CDR3 has 14 residues. Trimming took 7 bases from V and 5 from J; bases not matched to a gene: 6. CDR3 DNA sequence: TGTGCCAGTATTCCGACAGGGGGAAACAATGAGCAGTTCTTC. Its translation is CASIPTGGNNEQFF.

The rearrangement links TRBV6-5 to TRBJ1-2, with D possibly being TRBD1 (5 bases). Trimming shortened V by 2 bases and J by 7 bases, and 11 bases separated the two germline ends. Germline CDR1 MNHEY, CDR2 SVGAGI. CDR3 size: 13 residues. The chain's CDR3 is CASSYGQGFGYTF. The CDR3 DNA is TGTGCCAGCAGTTACGGGCAGGGCTTTGGCTACACCTTC.